These T cell receptor beta chains were read from a single sample in a study of ipilimumab plus nivolumab after autologous stem cell transplantation. Profiling relied on immunoSEQ multiplex PCR, and the TCRdb table lists in-frame clones only, not all of them. In the table there are about 18,000 clones, roughly 80% of which are singletons. The sequenced sample was PBMCs, obtained in a trial of ipilimumab plus nivolumab as post-transplant consolidation. These receptors all stem from a male donor with diffuse large B-cell lymphoma. The conserved cysteine and the conserved F or W are not part of the CDR3 here. The order of the fields is V gene, J gene, D gene, CDR3 protein. D genes are given only for firm matches.

TRBV14	TRBJ1-1	-	ASSRVSDTEAF
TRBV9	TRBJ2-2	TRBD2	ASSALAGGNTGELF
TRBV4-3	TRBJ2-7	TRBD2	ASSQAFGSGDYEQY
TRBV7-2	TRBJ2-7	-	ASSLNKGSYEQY
TRBV9	TRBJ2-3	-	ASSVSGDTQY
TRBV20-1	TRBJ1-2	-	SAPEQGKPT
TRBV4-2	TRBJ2-5	TRBD1	ASSRPDRDRETQY
TRBV28	TRBJ1-5	-	ASSARGRGDNQPQH
TRBV20-1	TRBJ1-2	TRBD1	SARGGQGTI
TRBV30	TRBJ2-7	-	AWSTGNSLEQY
TRBV21-1	TRBJ1-2	-	ASSKPWAEPYNYGYT
TRBV28	TRBJ2-4	-	ASSFAGPLAKNIQY
TRBV27	TRBJ1-6	-	ASSFGVVNSPLH
TRBV25-1	TRBJ1-2	-	ASSDISRNYGYT
TRBV14	TRBJ1-1	-	ASSLLPRGGTEAF
TRBV7-6	TRBJ1-4	-	ASSYLRGATNEKLF
TRBV18	TRBJ1-2	-	ASSQGPKGESYGYT
TRBV6-6	TRBJ1-1	TRBD1	ASSFVQGYTEAF
TRBV9	TRBJ2-1	-	ASSVSGGSSYNEQF
TRBV10-1	TRBJ2-3	TRBD1	ASSEWAGGIDTQY
TRBV5-4	TRBJ1-2	-	ASRREDRYYGYT
TRBV29-1	TRBJ2-5	-	SVEGSFPSQETQY
TRBV5-6	TRBJ1-1	-	ASSFGGIEAF
TRBV4-3	TRBJ2-1	TRBD2	ASSRQRQTSGGHNEQF
TRBV4-1	TRBJ2-1	-	ASSQVVRPVAF
TRBV5-1	TRBJ2-7	-	ASSPDPSALYEQY
TRBV21-1	TRBJ2-3	-	ASSKEGQAHRYAV
TRBV30	TRBJ2-5	TRBD2	AWSVREGSAQY
TRBV5-1	TRBJ2-3	-	ASSLNSYSTDTQY
TRBV4-1	TRBJ1-5	-	ASSQDGGIGNQPQH
TRBV5-5	TRBJ2-3	TRBD2	ASSAGTSGRTDTQY
TRBV5-1	TRBJ2-5	TRBD2	ASSYLAGGRFQETQY
TRBV19	TRBJ1-2	-	ASSYGANYGYT
TRBV5-4	TRBJ2-3	-	ASSWAVGGASTDTQY
TRBV9	TRBJ2-1	-	ASSVRDVTDNEQF
TRBV5-5	TRBJ1-2	-	ASSLATGQTYGYT
TRBV7-9	TRBJ2-5	-	ASSLSSWETQY
TRBV21-1	TRBJ1-4	-	ASSLRGRGNEKLF
TRBV15	TRBJ2-7	TRBD1	ATSSSSQGVLDEQY
TRBV30	TRBJ2-7	-	AWSVLLYYEQY
TRBV29-1	TRBJ2-7	-	SVTTVYEQY
TRBV7-9	TRBJ1-1	-	ASSLVATEAF
TRBV5-6	TRBJ1-5	TRBD1	ASSLHGTVNNQPQH
TRBV19	TRBJ1-1	TRBD1	ASSTLQGVTYTEAF
TRBV7-9	TRBJ1-6	TRBD1	ASSWDSHNSPLH
TRBV6-6	TRBJ1-4	-	ASSYPPGTANEKLF
TRBV2	TRBJ1-5	TRBD1	ASSEEQGDVQPQH
TRBV4-3	TRBJ1-6	-	ASSQEGQGAPLH
TRBV27	TRBJ1-2	-	ASWHYGYT
TRBV5-4	TRBJ2-5	TRBD1	ASSPTGGYSQTQY
TRBV29-1	TRBJ2-5	TRBD2	SVEDGGGGYSQETQY
TRBV13	TRBJ2-2	TRBD1	ASSFGGQGAGELF